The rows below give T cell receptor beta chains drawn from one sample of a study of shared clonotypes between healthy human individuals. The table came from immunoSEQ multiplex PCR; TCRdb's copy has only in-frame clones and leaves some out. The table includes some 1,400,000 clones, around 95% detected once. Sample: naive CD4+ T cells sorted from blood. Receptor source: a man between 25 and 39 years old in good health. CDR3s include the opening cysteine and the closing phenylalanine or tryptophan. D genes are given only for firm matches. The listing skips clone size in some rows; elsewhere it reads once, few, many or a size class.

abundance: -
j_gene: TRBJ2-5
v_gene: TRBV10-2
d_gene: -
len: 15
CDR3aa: CATRSKGNNQETQYF
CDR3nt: TGCGCCACCAGATCGAAAGGTAATAACCAAGAGACCCAGTACTTC

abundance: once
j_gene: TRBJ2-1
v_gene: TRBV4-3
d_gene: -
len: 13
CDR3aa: CASSQGPYNEQFF
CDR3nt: TGCGCCAGCAGCCAGGGACCTTACAATGAGCAGTTCTTC

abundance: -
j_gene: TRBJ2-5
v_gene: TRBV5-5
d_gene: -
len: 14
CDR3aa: CASSLAGREETQYF
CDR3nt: TGTGCCAGCAGCTTGGCCGGCCGAGAAGAGACCCAGTACTTC

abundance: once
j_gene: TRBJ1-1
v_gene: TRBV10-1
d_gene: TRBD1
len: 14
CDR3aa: CASSWTGGDTEAFF
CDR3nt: TGCGCCAGCAGTTGGACAGGTGGGGACACTGAAGCTTTCTTT

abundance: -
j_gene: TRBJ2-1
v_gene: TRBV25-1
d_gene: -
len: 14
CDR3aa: CASSELREYNEQFF
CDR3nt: TGTGCCAGCAGTGAATTGAGGGAGTACAATGAGCAGTTCTTC

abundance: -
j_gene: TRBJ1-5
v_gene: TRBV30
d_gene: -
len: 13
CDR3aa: CAWSVGRNQPQHF
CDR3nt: TGTGCCTGGAGTGTAGGGAGGAATCAGCCCCAGCATTTT

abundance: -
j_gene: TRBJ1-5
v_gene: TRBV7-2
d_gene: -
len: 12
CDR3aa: CASSLHNQPQHF
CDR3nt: TGTGCCAGCAGCTTACACAATCAGCCCCAGCATTTT

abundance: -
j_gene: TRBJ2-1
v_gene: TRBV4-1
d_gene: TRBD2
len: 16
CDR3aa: CASSQVEGGGYNEQFF
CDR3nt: TGCGCCAGCAGCCAGGTGGAGGGCGGGGGCTACAATGAGCAGTTCTTC

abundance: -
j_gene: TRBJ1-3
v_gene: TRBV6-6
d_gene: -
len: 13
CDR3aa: CASSLPSGNTIYF
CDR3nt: TGTGCCAGCAGCCTCCCCTCTGGAAACACCATATATTTT

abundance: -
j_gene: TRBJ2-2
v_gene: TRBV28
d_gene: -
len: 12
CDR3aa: CATTGGPGELFF
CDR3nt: TGTGCCACCACTGGAGGTCCCGGGGAGCTGTTTTTT

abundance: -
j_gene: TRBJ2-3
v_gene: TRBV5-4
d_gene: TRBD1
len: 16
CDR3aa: CASSIPPGQGTNTQYF
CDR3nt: TGTGCCAGCAGCATCCCCCCGGGACAGGGCACAAATACGCAGTATTTT

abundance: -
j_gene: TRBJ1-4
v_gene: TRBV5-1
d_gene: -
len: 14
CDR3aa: CASRDGVSNEKLFF
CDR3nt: TGCGCCAGCCGGGACGGAGTATCTAATGAAAAACTGTTTTTT

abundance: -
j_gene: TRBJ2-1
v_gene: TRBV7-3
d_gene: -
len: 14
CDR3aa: CASSSHPIGNEQFF
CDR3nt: TGTGCCAGCAGCTCCCACCCCATTGGGAATGAGCAGTTCTTC

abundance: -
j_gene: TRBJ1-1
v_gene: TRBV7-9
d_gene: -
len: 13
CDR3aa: CASSFDSNTEAFF
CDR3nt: TGTGCCAGCAGCTTCGACTCGAACACTGAAGCTTTCTTT

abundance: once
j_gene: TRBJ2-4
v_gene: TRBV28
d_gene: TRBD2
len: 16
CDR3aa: CASSGTSGIRVNIQYF
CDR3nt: TGTGCCAGCAGCGGGACTAGCGGGATTCGGGTAAACATTCAGTACTTC

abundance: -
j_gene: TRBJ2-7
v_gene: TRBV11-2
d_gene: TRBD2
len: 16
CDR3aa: CASRRLRLAGSYEQYF
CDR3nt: TGTGCCAGCAGGAGACTCCGACTAGCGGGCTCCTACGAGCAGTACTTC